A single sample is the source of the 28 T cell receptor beta chains below, sequenced in a study of blood T cells in healthy people across ages (dated by TCRdb to the mid-2010s). Receptor libraries were prepared by 5' RACE. The sequencer listed for this sample is Illumina HiSeq 2500. The second PCR ran for roughly 6 to 11 cycles and used a J-beta primer mix along with a sample-barcoded 5' primer. The public sequencing data were trimmed at Q25 with fastp and processed into clonotypes with MiXCR by TCRdb, which kept only in-frame beta chains. Identical CDR3 protein sequences are pooled into one entry, listed with their most common genes and DNA. This sample lists approximately 960,000 distinct CDR3 sequences; about 29% were detected once. Of the sample, approximately 10% is held by the ten largest clones. The same data also went into a second study, on T cells of mothers and their children.

The sample comprised blood. Receptors originate from a woman aged 40 to 50 in good health.

The chain carries TRBV9 and TRBJ1-1; TRBD1 agrees at 7 bases. The germline CDR1 and CDR2 sequences are SGDLS and YYNGEE. V lost 8 bases, J lost 2 bases, and 12 bases stayed unmatched. The CDR3 spans 15 residues. This chain's CDR3 is CASSSEGQTNTEAFF. CDR3 bases: TGTGCCAGTAGCTCCGAGGGACAGACCAACACTGAAGCTTTCTTT.

This clonotype was seen at least ten times. The rearrangement links TRBV19 to TRBJ1-2, with a possible D match to TRBD1 (5 bases). This CDR3 has 14 residues. The V gene's germline CDR1 is LNHDA and CDR2 SQIVND (reference sequence). Trimming left V 5 bases short and J 4 bases short, with 14 bases between. The CDR3 bases are TGTGCCAGTAGTTCGGGACGGAAATCCTATGGCTACACCTTC. Residues: CASSSGRKSYGYTF.

This clonotype was counted once. V is TRBV20-1 and J is TRBJ1-1; D may be TRBD1 (5 bases). The V gene's germline CDR1 is DFQATT and CDR2 SNEGSKA (reference sequence). V gave up 6 bases and J gave up 0 bases, with 11 bases separating them. The CDR3 extends over 13 amino acids. This chain's CDR3 is CSAGQGLNTEAFF. The DNA for the CDR3 is TGCAGTGCCGGCCAGGGATTGAACACTGAAGCTTTCTTT.

This clonotype was seen many times. DNA for the CDR3: TGTGCCACCAGCAGAGCGGGGGTCACGGACTATGGCTACACCTTC. Protein sequence: CATSRAGVTDYGYTF. The V gene is TRBV15, the J gene TRBJ1-2; D might be TRBD1 (5 bases). The length of the CDR3 is 15 residues. The germline gives CDR1 LNHNV, CDR2 YYDKDF (reference sequence). Trimming cost V 1 base and J 3 bases, with 12 bases left between them.

V and J are TRBV5-1 and TRBJ1-4, with TRBD1 matching 7 bases. Germline values: CDR1 SGHRS, CDR2 YFSETQ. The CDR3 is 14 amino acids. V lost 0 bases to trimming and J lost 10 bases; unmatched junction nucleotides: 6. The CDR3 here is CASSLEGTEGKLFF. The DNA of the CDR3 is TGCGCCAGCAGCTTGGAGGGGACAGAGGGAAAACTGTTTTTT.

This clonotype occurred a few times. An end of the junction does not agree with germline; a read error may underlie this. The chain joins TRBV24-1 to TRBJ2-6, with 8 bases aligning to TRBD1. CDR3 length equals 15 residues. Germline V gene lookup returns CDR1 KGHDR and CDR2 SFDVKD. This chain's CDR3 is CTTSEDRAGANVLTF. DNA of the CDR3: TGTACCACCAGTGAGGACAGGGCTGGGGCCAACGTCCTGACTTTC.

The V and J genes are TRBV7-8 and TRBJ2-5; perhaps TRBD1 as D (6 bases). The germline V gene encodes CDR1 SGHVS and CDR2 FQNEAQ. The CDR3 totals 16 residues. The germline V and J ends were trimmed by 2 bases and 4 bases, with 17 bases remaining between them. CDR3 coding DNA: TGTGCCAGCAGCTTACCCCCAGGGGTTCGTCCAGAGACCCAGTACTTC. It codes for CASSLPPGVRPETQYF.

The CDR3 nucleotides read TGCAGCGTTGAAGGAGTGGCGGCGGGGTCTAACTATGGCTACACCTTC. Translation gives CSVEGVAAGSNYGYTF. The rearrangement uses TRBV29-1 and TRBJ1-2; D ambiguous. The length of the CDR3 is 16 residues. Germline-derived CDR1 and CDR2 are SQVTM and ANQGSEA. Trimming took 1 base from V and 0 from J, leaving 15 bases between them.

CDR3: CASSSLAGGPTGEQFF. CDR3 DNA: TGTGCCAGCAGTTCCCTTGCGGGGGGGCCTACGGGTGAGCAGTTCTTC. The chain is built from TRBV28 and TRBJ2-1; 9 nucleotides align to TRBD2. The CDR3 is made up of 16 amino acids. V gave up 4 bases and J gave up 9 bases; unmatched junction bases: 13. Germline V gene lookup returns CDR1 MDHEN and CDR2 SYDVKM. Full variable domain (outside the CDR3, taken from reference TRBV28 and TRBJ2-1): DVKVTQSSRYLVKRTGEKVFLECVQDMDHENMFWYRQDPGLGLRLIYFSYDVKMKEKGDIPEGYSVSREKKERFSLILESASTNQTSMYLCASSSLAGGPTGEQFFGPGTRLTVL.

The sample holds a few counts of this clonotype. V usage is TRBV2 and J usage is TRBJ2-5; tentatively, D is TRBD1 (6 bases). Germline V lookup: CDR1 SNHLY, CDR2 FYNNEI. Trimming cost V 6 bases and J 7 bases, with 12 bases left between them. This CDR3 comprises 12 residues. CDR3 residues: CASSPPGVTQYF. The CDR3 DNA follows: TGTGCCAGCAGCCCCCCAGGGGTGACCCAGTACTTC.

The chain links TRBV29-1 to TRBJ2-3, with 14 bases lining up with TRBD2. The V segment lost 6 bases and the J segment 0 bases; nucleotides outside the gene matches: 8. Germline assignment: CDR1 SQVTM and CDR2 ANQGSEA. This CDR3 contains 17 residues. CDR3 nucleotide sequence: TGCAGCGTGGACGGGACTAGCGGGGGTCCTAGCACAGATACGCAGTATTTT. It encodes CSVDGTSGGPSTDTQYF.

CDR3 residues: CASSQWATSGDNEQFF. The CDR3, as DNA: TGCGCCAGCAGCCAGTGGGCGACTAGCGGGGACAATGAGCAGTTCTTC. The chain carries TRBV4-1 and TRBJ2-1; 11 positions agree with TRBD2. With 3 bases clipped from V and 5 bases from J, the junction kept 6 bases outside the gene matches. The germline V gene has CDR1 MGHRA and CDR2 YSYEKL. The CDR3 length is 16 residues.

About this clonotype itself: This clone may be a read error of a much larger clone one base away. Here the CDR3 DNA reads TGTGCCAGTAACAGGGGGCCACCTGGCTACACCTTC. Its translation is CASNRGPPGYTF. The chain recombines TRBV12-3 or TRBV12-4 with TRBJ1-2; the match to TRBD1 covers 9 bases. This CDR3 has 12 residues. Unmatched junction bases numbered 6, after V lost 9 bases and J lost 7 bases.

This clonotype has at least ten counts. This chain links TRBV4-3 with TRBJ2-3; 7 bases map to TRBD2. This CDR3 region has 16 residues. Germline trimming cut 6 bases from V and 6 bases from J; bases unmatched to any gene: 15. Germline V gene data show CDR1 as LGHNA and CDR2 as YSLEER. CDR3 loop: CASSPAPGGEADTQYF. Here the CDR3 DNA reads TGCGCCAGCAGTCCGGCCCCGGGGGGAGAGGCGGATACGCAGTATTTT.

This sequence joins TRBV20-1 and TRBJ1-1, with D maybe TRBD1 (5 bases). V was cut by 8 bases and J by 1 base, with 14 bases left in between. The CDR3 has 13 amino acids. The V gene's germline CDR1 is DFQATT and CDR2 SNEGSKA (reference sequence). The CDR3: CSPYLGTNTEAFF. The CDR3 DNA is TGCAGTCCCTACCTCGGGACGAACACTGAAGCTTTCTTT.

This clonotype was recorded a few times. The chain joins TRBV11-2 to TRBJ2-1; unclear D gene. The length of the CDR3 is 13 residues. Germline CDR1 SGHAT, CDR2 FQNNGV. Between the trimmed V and J ends, which lost 0 bases and 9 bases, there was a span of 9 bases. CDR3 sequence: CASSLDNWAEQFF. The CDR3, as DNA: TGTGCCAGCAGCTTAGACAATTGGGCTGAGCAGTTCTTC.

This clonotype was counted a few times. The V gene is TRBV6-6, the J gene TRBJ2-3; 9 bases match TRBD2. The CDR3 extends over 15 amino acids. The V and J ends lost 2 bases and 4 bases, in that order; junction bases with no gene match: 4. Germline CDR1 reads MNHNY; CDR2 reads SVGAGI (reference sequence). The CDR3 here is CASSYLSGGADTQYF. CDR3 nucleotides: TGTGCCAGCAGTTACCTTAGCGGGGGCGCAGATACGCAGTATTTT.

This chain uses TRBV4-1 with TRBJ2-7; D is perhaps TRBD1 or TRBD2 (5 bases each). Germline CDR1 MGHRA, CDR2 YSYEKL. The CDR3 loop spans 15 amino acids. Trimming took off 0 bases at V and 2 bases at J, with 11 bases between the two ends. DNA of the CDR3: TGCGCCAGCAGCCAAGATCAGGGACGAACCTACGAGCAGTACTTC. Protein product: CASSQDQGRTYEQYF.

The chain employs TRBV24-1 and TRBJ2-2, with 8 bases identical to TRBD1. The germline V gene has CDR1 KGHDR and CDR2 SFDVKD. This CDR3 is 15 amino acids long. V shed 4 bases, J shed 3 bases, and the junction held 3 bases outside the gene matches. As DNA, the CDR3 is TGTGCCACCAGTGACCCGGGACAGGACACCGGGGAGCTGTTTTTT. This codes for CATSDPGQDTGELFF.

With regard to this clonotype: A much larger clone is a single base away; this may be a read error. The genes are TRBV20-1 and TRBJ2-6; D might be TRBD1 or TRBD2, each matching 5 bases. The CDR3 extends over 13 amino acids. Germline V gene lookup returns CDR1 DFQATT and CDR2 SNEGSKA (reference sequence). CDR3 amino acids: CSAWRNGANVLNF. In nucleotides, the CDR3 is TGCAGTGCTTGGCGGAACGGGGCCAACGTCCTGAATTTC.

Regarding this clonotype: This may be a read error, as it is one base from a much larger clone. In DNA form, the CDR3 reads TGTGCCAGCAGCTACCTTTCCCTAGTCAGCGCTGAGCAGTTCTTC. Its protein is CASSYLSLVSAEQFF. This chain links TRBV7-2 with TRBJ2-1, with D hard to call. Germline lookup yields CDR1 SGHTA and CDR2 FQGNSA. The CDR3 is made up of 15 amino acids. Trimming pared 4 bases from V and 9 bases from J, leaving 19 bases between.

The J gene is TRBJ1-5, the V gene TRBV7-2, with D maybe TRBD1 (6 bases). The V and J ends lost 5 bases and 7 bases respectively, with 18 bases between them. Per the germline V gene, CDR1 is SGHTA and CDR2 is FQGNSA. CDR3 length equals 15 residues. CDR3 sequence: CASSPQGIGKQPQHF. The CDR3 bases are TGTGCCAGCAGCCCCCAGGGGATAGGGAAACAGCCCCAGCATTTT. Using reference TRBV7-2 and TRBJ1-5 for the parts outside the CDR3, the full variable domain is GAGVSQSPSNKVTEKGKDVELRCDPISGHTALYWYRQSLGQGLEFLIYFQGNSAPDKSGLPSDRFSAERTGGSVSTLTIQRTQQEDSAVYLCASSPQGIGKQPQHFGDGTRLSIL.

The genes are TRBV7-6 and TRBJ2-7; 7 positions match TRBD1. The CDR3 contains 14 residues. Germline loops: CDR1 SGHVS, CDR2 FNYEAQ. After removal of 1 base from V and 4 bases from J, the junction contained 4 bases not matched to a gene. The CDR3 spells CASSLGQGMYEQYF. The CDR3 DNA follows: TGTGCCAGCAGCTTAGGACAGGGAATGTACGAGCAGTACTTC.

V is TRBV7-8 and J is TRBJ2-1; 11 nucleotides line up with TRBD2. The CDR3 sequence is 16 residues long. Per the germline V gene, CDR1 is SGHVS and CDR2 is FQNEAQ. V dropped 4 bases and J dropped 8; count of bases not matched to a gene: 10. CDR3 DNA sequence: TGTGCCAGCAGCTCTAAGCCACTAGCGGGAGCCGATGAGCAGTTCTTC. Translating gives CASSSKPLAGADEQFF.

This clonotype has only a few counts. The chain has TRBV27 and TRBJ1-2; D perhaps matches TRBD1 (5 bases). The CDR3 loop spans 13 amino acids. Germline V gene lookup returns CDR1 MNHEY and CDR2 SMNVEV (reference sequence). V was shortened by 10 bases and J by 4 bases, with 16 bases between the two germline ends. The DNA of the CDR3 is TGTGCCACCGCGACAGTAAGGGGCTATGGCTACACCTTC. Amino acids: CATATVRGYGYTF.

This clonotype was seen repeatedly, ten times or more. The rearrangement links TRBV4-3 to TRBJ2-7, with 7 bases fitting TRBD2. This CDR3 is built from 15 residues. V lost 1 base, J lost 2 bases, and 5 bases stayed unmatched. Germline lookup yields CDR1 LGHNA and CDR2 YSLEER. The DNA of the CDR3 is TGCGCCAGCAGCCAAGGGCTAGCGGAGACCTACGAGCAGTACTTC. It codes for CASSQGLAETYEQYF.

This clonotype came up a few times. The chain couples TRBV3-1 to TRBJ1-6, with D perhaps matching TRBD1 (5 bases). Germline CDR1 is LGHDT and CDR2 is YNNKEL (reference sequence). The CDR3 runs to 15 residues. The V end lost 4 bases, the J end lost 10 bases, and 17 bases lay between the germline ends. In DNA form, the CDR3 reads TGTGCCAGCAGCCTAACAGGATTATCAGGCTCACCCCTCCACTTT. Its protein is CASSLTGLSGSPLHF. Drawing the rest from reference TRBV3-1 and TRBJ1-6, the complete variable domain is DTAVSQTPKYLVTQMGNDKSIKCEQNLGHDTMYWYKQDSKKFLKIMFSYNNKELIINETVPNRFSPKSPDKAHLNLHINSLELGDSAVYFCASSLTGLSGSPLHFGNGTRLTVT.

The chain carries TRBV28 and TRBJ1-2, with D hard to call. From germline, CDR1 is MDHEN and CDR2 SYDVKM. The CDR3 is 11 residues long. V lost 6 bases and J lost 8, with 10 bases in between. The CDR3 nucleotides are TGTGCCAGCAGCCCACTTACGGGCTACACCTTC. Translation: CASSPLTGYTF.